This entry lists 29 T cell receptor beta chains sequenced from one sample in a study of OX40 agonist ivuxolimab in advanced cancers. TCRdb's table, derived via immunoSEQ multiplex PCR, lists solely in-frame clones and lacks some. The sample lists under 45,000 clones; approximately 80% were seen once. Sequenced material: CD4+ or CD8+ T cells sorted from blood, taken in a trial of the OX40 agonist ivuxolimab. These receptors were collected from an adult with an advanced solid tumor such as melanoma, head and neck, liver or kidney cancer.

This clone was picked up a small number of times. The chain recombines TRBV11-2 with TRBJ2-2; 10 bases agree with TRBD2. This CDR3 region has 17 residues. Germline-derived CDR1 and CDR2 are SGHAT and FQNNGV. J was trimmed by 7 bases and V by 3 bases; bases with no gene match: 11. The CDR3 DNA follows: TGTGCCAGCAGCTTGTCGTGGCTAGCGGGAGTGTACGGGGAGCTGTTTTTT. It encodes CASSLSWLAGVYGELFF.

The DNA of the CDR3 is TGTGCCAGCAGCTTAGGGACTAGTGGTCATGAGCAGTTCTTC. Amino acid sequence: CASSLGTSGHEQFF. This chain links TRBV7-7 with TRBJ2-1; 7 bases agree with TRBD2. This CDR3 contains 14 residues. V shed 1 base, J shed 8 bases, and the junction held 5 bases outside the gene matches. From germline, CDR1 is SSHAT and CDR2 FNYEAQ (reference sequence).

The chain carries TRBV29-1 and TRBJ2-3, with D maybe TRBD1 (6 bases). V was shortened by 7 bases and J by 2 bases, with 13 bases between the two germline ends. CDR1 SQVTM and CDR2 ANQGSEA come from the germline V gene. This CDR3 comprises 13 residues. The CDR3 is CSAEDRNTDTQYF. In DNA, the CDR3 is TGCAGCGCGGAAGACAGGAACACAGATACGCAGTATTTT.

The gene calls are TRBV7-8 and TRBJ1-1, with D unclear. V gave up 4 bases and J gave up 4 bases, with 10 bases separating them. This CDR3 spans 13 amino acids. In germline, CDR1 is SGHVS, CDR2 FQNEAQ. CDR3 sequence (DNA): TGTGCCAGCAGCTCCCGTTCTATCACTGAAGCTTTCTTT. Protein sequence: CASSSRSITEAFF.

The chain joins TRBV18 to TRBJ2-1, with 8 bases aligning to TRBD1. CDR1 and CDR2 from the germline V gene are KGHSH and LQKENI. The CDR3 consists of 15 residues. V was pared by 6 bases and J by 15 bases, with 19 bases of the junction left unmatched. The DNA for the CDR3 is TGTGCCAGCTCCCCCGGGGCAGGGGGCCCATCATTGCCGTTCTTC. Its translation is CASSPGAGGPSLPFF.

J is TRBJ1-4 and V is TRBV7-2, with D unresolved. V was cut by 5 bases and J by 5 bases, with 9 bases left in between. This CDR3 is 13 amino acids long. Per the germline V gene, CDR1 is SGHTA and CDR2 is FQGNSA. The CDR3 DNA is TGTGCCAGCAGCCTTGGACGGAATGAAAAACTGTTTTTT. Translation gives CASSLGRNEKLFF.

This clone was found a few times. Other DNA sequences in the sample encode the same CDR3. The V call is TRBV30, the J call TRBJ1-2, with a weak D call TRBD1 (6 bases). This CDR3 spans 11 amino acids. Germline CDR1 GTSNPN, CDR2 SVGIG (reference sequence). V dropped 5 bases and J dropped 8 bases, with 12 bases sitting between them. CDR3 nucleotide sequence: TGTGCCTGGGGAGGGGGGGGAGGCTACACCTTC. Protein: CAWGGGGGYTF.

V gene TRBV7-9 combines with J gene TRBJ1-6; 7 bases are shared with TRBD1. Germline CDR1 reads SEHNR; CDR2 reads FQNEAQ (reference sequence). The CDR3 sequence is 14 residues long. J lost 6 bases, V lost 7 bases, and 6 bases had no gene match. The CDR3 here is CASNRQGSNSPLHF. The CDR3 DNA reads TGTGCCAGCAACCGACAGGGCTCTAATTCACCCCTCCACTTT. The variable domain in full, with the rest retrieved from reference TRBV7-9 and TRBJ1-6, is DTGVSQNPRHKITKRGQNVTFRCDPISEHNRLYWYRQTLGQGPEFLTYFQNEAQLEKSRLLSDRFSAERPKGSFSTLEIQRTEQGDSAMYLCASNRQGSNSPLHFGNGTRLTVT.

The chain has TRBV7-9 and TRBJ2-1, with D unclear. The CDR3 spans 14 residues. The V end was cut by 3 bases, the J end by 0 bases, with 6 bases between. Per the germline V gene, CDR1 is SEHNR and CDR2 is FQNEAQ (reference sequence). The CDR3: CASSLGYSYNEQFF. The CDR3 coding sequence is TGTGCCAGCAGCTTGGGGTACTCCTACAATGAGCAGTTCTTC.

V and J are TRBV11-3 and TRBJ1-1, with D unclear. Per germline, CDR1 SGHNT and CDR2 YENEEA. This CDR3 comprises 15 residues. V shed 5 bases and J shed 3 bases, with 16 bases lying between them. The CDR3 DNA reads TGTGCCAGCAGCGGCTCTACGGAGAGGGACACTGAAGCTTTCTTT. This codes for CASSGSTERDTEAFF.

This clone occurred a few times. Other DNA sequences in the same sample also yield this CDR3. The rearrangement links TRBV30 to TRBJ2-7, with D possibly being TRBD2 (7 bases). The CDR3 totals 14 residues. Trimming took 2 bases from V and 4 from J, leaving 15 bases between them. Germline CDR1 GTSNPN, CDR2 SVGIG (reference sequence). The chain's CDR3 is CAWSHGGGGYEQYV. CDR3 sequence (DNA): TGTGCCTGGAGTCATGGGGGGGGCGGGTACGAGCAGTACGTC.

The J gene is TRBJ2-5, the V gene TRBV7-2; 12 bases line up with TRBD1. TRBJ2-7 explains the end of the DNA better; the J call may be wrong. Germline V gene data show CDR1 as SGHTA and CDR2 as FQGNSA. The CDR3 has 15 residues. CDR3 protein: CASSLRDRGLHEQYF. In DNA form, the CDR3 reads TGTGCCAGCAGCCTCCGGGACAGGGGGCTCCACGAGCAGTACTTC.

J is TRBJ2-2 and V is TRBV4-1; 11 nucleotides align to TRBD2. This CDR3 comprises 17 residues. Unmatched junction bases numbered 8, after V lost 4 bases and J lost 4 bases. Germline-derived CDR1 and CDR2 are MGHRA and YSYEKL. Here the CDR3 reads CASSRAQLAGATGELFF. The CDR3 coding sequence is TGCGCCAGCAGCCGGGCCCAACTAGCGGGAGCCACCGGGGAGCTGTTTTTT.

V is TRBV7-9 and J is TRBJ2-3; tentatively, D is TRBD1 (6 bases). Trimming took 5 bases from V and 2 from J, leaving 17 bases between them. This CDR3 comprises 16 residues. The germline gives CDR1 SEHNR, CDR2 FQNEAQ (reference sequence). This CDR3 is CASSIGDGQTTDTQYF. The DNA for the CDR3 is TGTGCCAGCAGCATAGGGGACGGACAGACCACAGATACGCAGTATTTT. Variable domain in full (rest from reference TRBV7-9 and TRBJ2-3): DTGVSQNPRHKITKRGQNVTFRCDPISEHNRLYWYRQTLGQGPEFLTYFQNEAQLEKSRLLSDRFSAERPKGSFSTLEIQRTEQGDSAMYLCASSIGDGQTTDTQYFGPGTRLTVL.

This clone was seen a handful of times. V gene TRBV7-9 combines with J gene TRBJ2-6; D ambiguous. The V end lost 10 bases, the J end lost 2 bases, and 12 bases lay between the germline ends. This CDR3 is 14 amino acids long. Germline assignment: CDR1 SEHNR and CDR2 FQNEAQ (reference sequence). CDR3 nucleotides: TGTGCCATCCCCCCAAGGGCTGGGGCCAACGTCCTGACTTTC. Protein sequence: CAIPPRAGANVLTF.

J is TRBJ2-1 and V is TRBV2, with D perhaps assigned TRBD1 or TRBD2 (5 bases each). With 7 bases removed from V and 3 bases from J, the gap between germline ends came to 13 bases. The germline gives CDR1 SNHLY, CDR2 FYNNEI. CDR3 length: 14 amino acids. The CDR3 DNA is TGTGCCAGCAAAGAGGGGTGGGACTACAATGAGCAGTTCTTC. Protein product: CASKEGWDYNEQFF.

The rearrangement joins TRBV2 to TRBJ1-4, with 7 bases that match TRBD1. The CDR3 is 14 residues long. The J segment lost 3 bases and the V segment lost 5 bases, leaving 3 bases of the junction unmatched. Germline CDR1 reads SNHLY; CDR2 reads FYNNEI. CDR3 sequence: CASSTQGSNEKLFF. CDR3 DNA sequence: TGTGCCAGCAGTACACAGGGGTCTAATGAAAAACTGTTTTTT.

The chain couples TRBV18 to TRBJ2-3, with 10 bases fitting TRBD1. Trimming cost V 3 bases and J 5 bases; bases outside gene matches: 5. The CDR3 sequence is 15 residues long. The germline CDR1 and CDR2 sequences are KGHSH and LQKENI. CDR3 protein: CASSPWTGGKDTQYF. CDR3 DNA sequence: TGTGCCAGCTCACCGTGGACAGGGGGAAAAGATACGCAGTATTTT.

The rearrangement links TRBV19 to TRBJ2-6; 7 nucleotides align to TRBD1. J lost 4 bases, V lost 5 bases, and 11 bases had no gene match. The CDR3 runs to 17 residues. Germline V lookup: CDR1 LNHDA, CDR2 SQIVND (reference sequence). The CDR3 spells CASSSPTGLFGANVLTF. In DNA form, the CDR3 reads TGTGCCAGTAGTTCACCGACAGGGTTATTCGGGGCCAACGTCCTGACTTTC.

V gene TRBV7-9 combines with J gene TRBJ2-7; 13 bases agree with TRBD2. This CDR3 is 14 amino acids long. V shed 6 bases and J 2 bases; nucleotides not matched to a gene: 1. Germline lookup yields CDR1 SEHNR and CDR2 FQNEAQ (reference sequence). Here the CDR3 reads CASSGLAGAYEQYF. CDR3 nucleotides: TGTGCCAGCAGTGGACTAGCGGGAGCCTACGAGCAGTACTTC.

This clone was recorded a few times. The sample contains more than one DNA sequence encoding this CDR3. V is TRBV29-1 and J is TRBJ1-2; TRBD1 aligns across 9 bases. CDR3 length equals 11 residues. CDR1 is SQVTM, CDR2 ANQGSEA, per germline. V lost 7 bases, J lost 8 bases, and 5 bases stayed unmatched. CDR3 in DNA: TGCAGCGCTGGGGACAGGGACGGCTACACCTTC. It is translated as CSAGDRDGYTF.

This sequence joins TRBV28 and TRBJ2-2; D assignment may be TRBD1 or TRBD2 (6 bases each). The CDR3 is 16 amino acids. Trimming cost V 2 bases and J 0 bases, with 10 bases left between them. Germline CDR1 reads MDHEN; CDR2 reads SYDVKM. Here the CDR3 reads CASSLGGGSNTGELFF. The CDR3 DNA reads TGTGCCAGCAGTTTAGGAGGGGGGTCGAACACCGGGGAGCTGTTTTTT.

This rearrangement joins TRBV5-8 to TRBJ2-7; 10 bases line up with TRBD1. This CDR3 has 15 residues. With V trimmed by 4 bases and J by 2 bases, 6 bases remained unmatched. Germline V gene sequence: CDR1 SGHTS, CDR2 YDEGEE. This chain's CDR3 is CASSTGTGVTYEQYV. The CDR3 DNA is TGTGCCAGCAGCACCGGGACAGGGGTAACCTACGAGCAGTACGTC.

The rearrangement uses TRBV5-1 and TRBJ2-2, with a weak D call TRBD2 (6 bases). Germline V gene lookup returns CDR1 SGHRS and CDR2 YFSETQ. The CDR3 has 17 residues. V was pared by 0 bases and J by 1 base, with 13 bases between. CDR3 in amino acids: CASSLGPGDGNTGELFF. The CDR3 region has the DNA TGCGCCAGCAGCTTGGGGCCGGGAGACGGGAACACCGGGGAGCTGTTTTTT.

This sequence joins TRBV5-1 and TRBJ2-1; D is undetermined. Trimming pared 3 bases from V and 8 bases from J, leaving 9 bases between. CDR3 length: 12 amino acids. CDR1 and CDR2 (germline): SGHRS, YFSETQ. CDR3 residues: CASSYALDEQFF. Written as DNA, the CDR3 is TGCGCCAGCAGCTACGCTCTAGATGAGCAGTTCTTC.

In this sample, this clone turned up once. This rearrangement joins TRBV5-1 to TRBJ2-7; weak D call: TRBD2 (5 bases). The CDR3 runs 15 residues. The V end was cut by 0 bases, the J end by 1 base, with 11 bases between. CDR1 is SGHRS and CDR2 is YFSETQ in the germline V gene. DNA of the CDR3: TGCGCCAGCAGCTTGGTGGCAGCGGCGTCCTACGAGCAGTACTTC. This translates into CASSLVAAASYEQYF.

The chain links TRBV11-2 to TRBJ2-7, with a tentative D call TRBD2 (5 bases). Trimming removed 1 base from V and 3 bases from J, with 16 bases in between. Germline V gene data show CDR1 as SGHAT and CDR2 as FQNNGV. The CDR3 runs to 16 residues. In nucleotides, the CDR3 is TGTGCCAGCAGCTTAGGAGTGTGGGAGAGGGTCTACGAGCAGTACGTC. Translation gives CASSLGVWERVYEQYV.

This rearrangement joins TRBV2 to TRBJ2-7, with TRBD2 as a possible D gene (6 bases). CDR1 SNHLY and CDR2 FYNNEI come from the germline V gene. V dropped 5 bases and J dropped 5 bases, with 19 bases sitting between them. The CDR3 is 15 residues long. CDR3 nucleotide sequence: TGTGCCAGCAGTACTACGCGGCGGGGAAGCCACGAGCAGTACGTC. Its protein product is CASSTTRRGSHEQYV.

This clone was counted a single time. The chain is built from TRBV5-1 and TRBJ2-3, with 7 bases aligning to TRBD2. The CDR3 extends over 16 amino acids. Trimming cost V 4 bases and J 0 bases; bases outside gene matches: 8. Per the germline V gene, CDR1 is SGHRS and CDR2 is YFSETQ. CDR3: CASSIPLAESTDTQYF. In DNA, the CDR3 is TGCGCCAGCAGCATCCCGCTAGCGGAAAGCACAGATACGCAGTATTTT.